This record covers a single TCR beta chain. Its antigen is unknown. Repertoires were generated with immunoSEQ multiplex PCR, while TCRdb's copy carries only in-frame clones and drops some. The data contain roughly 130,000 clones, just under 95% of them singletons. The sample comes from a study of T cell responses to AZD1222 COVID-19 vaccine. Study conclusions and caveats: Receipt of two AZD1222 doses was followed by a rise in Spike-specific TCR breadth and depth. White British donors predominated, females outnumbered males, and clonal diversity was possibly underestimated. None of the repertoires were sampled until the peak T cell response had passed. Vaccine-related CD4 TCRs covered spike, predominating at 160-218 and 743-854.

J lost 4 bases, V lost 6 bases, and 9 bases had no gene match. CDR3 length: 15 residues. Germline assignment: CDR1 SNHLY and CDR2 FYNNEI. The input for sequencing was peripheral blood, taken on day 0 of AZD1222 vaccination. V usage is TRBV2 and J usage is TRBJ1-2; 9 positions match TRBD1. The sequence came from an adult in good health. CDR3 nucleotide sequence: TGTGCCAGCAGAACACAGGGGGCCTTACTCTATGGCTACACCTTC. Encoded protein: CASRTQGALLYGYTF.